What follows are 29 T cell receptor beta chains derived from one specimen sequenced in a study of T cell responses to AZD1222 COVID-19 vaccine. Clones were read by immunoSEQ multiplex PCR, and TCRdb kept only the in-frame ones, dropping some. In the table there are some 130,000 clones, 91% of which are singletons. The source material was peripheral blood, sampled 28 days after the second AZD1222 dose. Every receptor here comes from an adult who received the AZD1222 COVID-19 vaccine.

V gene TRBV19 combines with J gene TRBJ1-5; 9 bases line up with TRBD1. CDR3 length equals 15 residues. V lost 5 bases and J lost 5; bases outside the gene matches: 7. The germline gives CDR1 LNHDA, CDR2 SQIVND (reference sequence). CDR3 sequence: CASSRGQGGDQPQHF. CDR3 DNA sequence: TGTGCCAGTAGTCGGGGACAGGGAGGGGATCAGCCCCAGCATTTT.

The chain joins TRBV24-1 to TRBJ1-5; 7 nucleotides match TRBD1. The CDR3 spans 14 residues. CDR1 KGHDR and CDR2 SFDVKD come from the germline V gene. Trimming at V came to 4 bases and at J to 6 bases, leaving 5 bases not matched to a gene. The CDR3 reads CATSDPTGAQPQHF. In DNA form, the CDR3 reads TGTGCCACCAGTGACCCCACAGGGGCTCAGCCCCAGCATTTT.

J is TRBJ1-1 and V is TRBV10-1; D is unclear. CDR3 length equals 15 residues. V gave up 3 bases and J gave up 1 base, with 12 bases separating them. Germline V gene data show CDR1 as WNHNN and CDR2 as SYGVQD (reference sequence). In nucleotides, the CDR3 is TGCGCCAGCAGTGACACACGGTTGGGGAACACTGAAGCTTTCTTT. Its translation: CASSDTRLGNTEAFF.

J is TRBJ2-5 and V is TRBV6-5, with D possibly being TRBD2 (5 bases). Trimming removed 1 base from V and 5 bases from J, with 11 bases in between. The CDR3 has 14 residues. Germline V gene data show CDR1 as MNHEY and CDR2 as SVGAGI. The CDR3 spells CASSYYPGLETQYF. The CDR3 coding sequence is TGTGCCAGCAGTTACTATCCGGGGTTGGAGACCCAGTACTTC.

The rearrangement links TRBV5-1 to TRBJ1-1; maybe TRBD1 (5 bases). Trimming removed 4 bases at V and 3 bases at J, with 13 bases between. Per the germline V gene, CDR1 is SGHRS and CDR2 is YFSETQ. CDR3 length: 14 residues. CDR3 nucleotides: TGCGCCAGCAGCCCCACGACAGTGTACACTGAAGCTTTCTTT. Amino acids: CASSPTTVYTEAFF.

V usage is TRBV30 and J usage is TRBJ2-2, with 11 bases lining up with TRBD2. The V gene end was trimmed by 2 bases and the J gene end by 7 bases; junction bases not matched to a gene: 6. The CDR3 covers 15 residues. Germline V gives CDR1 GTSNPN, CDR2 SVGIG (reference sequence). The CDR3 sequence: CAWSRLAGNIGELFF. Here the CDR3 DNA reads TGTGCCTGGAGTCGACTAGCGGGGAATATCGGGGAGCTGTTTTTT.

The chain carries TRBV4-3 and TRBJ1-4, with D unclear. Trimming took off 0 bases at V and 0 bases at J, with 5 bases between the two ends. Germline V gene data show CDR1 as LGHNA and CDR2 as YSLEER. The CDR3 extends over 15 amino acids. This CDR3 reads CASSQDIATNEKLFF. Here the CDR3 DNA reads TGCGCCAGCAGCCAAGATATAGCAACTAATGAAAAACTGTTTTTT.

The chain links TRBV3-1 (or the pseudogene TRBV3-2) to TRBJ1-3; no reliable D call. Germline CDR1 LGHDT, CDR2 YNNKEL (reference sequence). The V and J ends lost 4 bases and 6 bases respectively, with 10 bases between them. CDR3 length equals 13 residues. CDR3 DNA: TGTGCCAGCAGCCTTTTTGGGGAAAACACCATATATTTT. It codes for CASSLFGENTIYF.

V usage is TRBV13 and J usage is TRBJ1-2; 7 bases fit TRBD1. The CDR3 is 15 amino acids. Trimming removed 1 base from V and 3 bases from J; junction bases left unmatched: 5. Germline loops: CDR1 PRHDT, CDR2 FYEKMQ (reference sequence). CDR3 nucleotide sequence: TGTGCCAGCAGCTTAGAAGGGGGCGCGGACTATGGCTACACCTTC. It translates to CASSLEGGADYGYTF.

The chain combines TRBV9 with TRBJ1-1; D is uncertain. The CDR3 consists of 13 residues. The germline CDR1 and CDR2 sequences are SGDLS and YYNGEE. Trimming left V 4 bases short and J 3 bases short, with 10 bases between. The CDR3 is CASSPRSDTEAFF. The CDR3 region has the DNA TGTGCCAGCAGCCCCCGGTCTGACACTGAAGCTTTCTTT.

This chain links TRBV6-1 with TRBJ1-2; D perhaps matches TRBD1 (5 bases). The germline gives CDR1 MNHNS, CDR2 SASEGT. V was pared by 1 base and J by 4 bases, with 10 bases between. This CDR3 region has 14 residues. The CDR3 nucleotides are TGTGCCAGCAGTGAAGATCGGGGCTTCTATGGCTACACCTTC. This gives the protein CASSEDRGFYGYTF.

V is TRBV7-2 and J is TRBJ2-1; 15 bases fit TRBD2. The germline gives CDR1 SGHTA, CDR2 FQGNSA. This CDR3 contains 18 residues. V lost 0 bases and J lost 5; bases outside the gene matches: 5. This CDR3 reads CASSLAPGLAGGHNEQFF. For the CDR3, the DNA is TGTGCCAGCAGCTTAGCACCGGGACTAGCGGGAGGCCACAATGAGCAGTTCTTC. The full variable domain, with the rest looked up from reference TRBV7-2 and TRBJ2-1, is GAGVSQSPSNKVTEKGKDVELRCDPISGHTALYWYRQSLGQGLEFLIYFQGNSAPDKSGLPSDRFSAERTGGSVSTLTIQRTQQEDSAVYLCASSLAPGLAGGHNEQFFGPGTRLTVL.

The chain joins TRBV3-1 (or the pseudogene TRBV3-2) to TRBJ1-3, with D possibly TRBD1 on 5 matching bases. The V gene lost 0 bases and the J gene lost 2 bases, with 11 bases spanning the gap. Per the germline V gene, CDR1 is LGHDT and CDR2 is YNNKEL (reference sequence). The CDR3 is 16 residues long. For the CDR3, the DNA is TGTGCCAGCAGCCAAGACATTTCGGGGGCTGGAAACACCATATATTTT. Protein product: CASSQDISGAGNTIYF.

V gene TRBV6-2 or TRBV6-3 combines with J gene TRBJ1-2; D call uncertain. Trimming stripped 2 bases from V and 2 bases from J, with 18 bases between. Germline V CDR1 and CDR2: MNHEY, SVGEGT. The CDR3 spans 17 residues. The CDR3 nucleotides are TGTGCCAGCAGTTACGGGGAATCAGGACTCTTGAACTATGGCTACACCTTC. This sequence encodes CASSYGESGLLNYGYTF.

V usage is TRBV3-1 (or the pseudogene TRBV3-2) and J usage is TRBJ2-6; no firm D call. The length of the CDR3 is 15 residues. The V end was cut by 1 base, the J end by 4 bases, with 8 bases between. CDR1 is LGHDT and CDR2 is YNNKEL in the germline V gene (reference sequence). Here the CDR3 reads CASSQAEPGANVLTF. In DNA, the CDR3 is TGTGCCAGCAGCCAAGCGGAGCCCGGGGCCAACGTCCTGACTTTC.

V and J are TRBV7-9 and TRBJ1-2; 8 nucleotides agree with TRBD1. The CDR3 covers 16 residues. Losses at the gene ends were 5 bases for V and 4 bases for J; bases not matched to a gene: 12. In germline, CDR1 is SEHNR, CDR2 FQNEAQ (reference sequence). The CDR3, as DNA: TGTGCCAGCAGCGCACAGGGGGGTACCTTGGGCTATGGCTACACCTTC. Its protein is CASSAQGGTLGYGYTF.

The J gene is TRBJ1-1, the V gene TRBV28; 8 bases match TRBD1. V lost 7 bases and J lost 4; bases outside the gene matches: 5. The CDR3 spans 13 residues. The germline V gene encodes CDR1 MDHEN and CDR2 SYDVKM. CDR3 protein: CASTPGGRTEAFF. The CDR3 bases are TGTGCCAGCACTCCAGGGGGCCGCACTGAAGCTTTCTTT.

The rearrangement joins TRBV6-1 to TRBJ1-2; D ambiguous. The CDR3 length is 12 residues. The germline gives CDR1 MNHNS, CDR2 SASEGT. V lost 2 bases to trimming and J lost 8 bases, with 9 bases between them. CDR3: CASSELGAGYTF. The CDR3 region has the DNA TGTGCCAGCAGTGAACTGGGAGCAGGCTACACCTTC.

The V gene is TRBV5-6, the J gene TRBJ1-6; TRBD1 agrees at 11 bases. This CDR3 spans 15 amino acids. V dropped 4 bases and J dropped 8; count of bases not matched to a gene: 5. Germline values: CDR1 SGHDT, CDR2 YYEEEE. CDR3 loop: CASSLGQGVDSPLHF. In DNA, the CDR3 is TGTGCCAGCAGCCTGGGACAGGGGGTGGATTCACCCCTCCACTTT. Drawing the rest from reference TRBV5-6 and TRBJ1-6, the complete variable domain is DAGVTQSPTHLIKTRGQQVTLRCSPKSGHDTVSWYQQALGQGPQFIFQYYEEEERQRGNFPDRFSGHQFPNYSSELNVNALLLGDSALYLCASSLGQGVDSPLHFGNGTRLTVT.

The rearrangement joins TRBV28 to TRBJ1-5; no firm D call. Trimming took 3 bases from V and 6 from J, leaving 6 bases between them. CDR1 and CDR2 from the germline V gene are MDHEN and SYDVKM. This CDR3 contains 12 residues. The CDR3 loop is CASSLLVQPQHF. The CDR3 region has the DNA TGTGCCAGCAGTTTGCTTGTTCAGCCCCAGCATTTT. Using reference TRBV28 and TRBJ1-5 for the parts outside the CDR3, the full variable domain is DVKVTQSSRYLVKRTGEKVFLECVQDMDHENMFWYRQDPGLGLRLIYFSYDVKMKEKGDIPEGYSVSREKKERFSLILESASTNQTSMYLCASSLLVQPQHFGDGTRLSIL.

The V call is TRBV10-3, the J call TRBJ2-3; TRBD2 aligns across 12 bases. Germline trimming cut 10 bases from V and 2 bases from J; bases unmatched to any gene: 7. Germline V gene lookup returns CDR1 ENHRY and CDR2 SYGVKD. The CDR3 length is 15 residues. CDR3 coding DNA: TGTGCCACCTCTAGCGGGAGGGAATTCACAGATACGCAGTATTTT. Translation gives CATSSGREFTDTQYF.

About this clone: At one of its ends the junction is not consistent with the germline gene, which may arise from a read error. V usage is TRBV30 and J usage is TRBJ1-2; no firm D call. CDR3 length equals 12 residues. Germline-derived CDR1 and CDR2 are GTSNPN and SVGIG (reference sequence). In DNA form, the CDR3 reads TGTGCCTGGAGTCAATATAGTCCGGACCCTAACTTC. Encoded protein: CAWSQYSPDPNF.

Regarding this clone: Germline is not matched at one junction end, which may reflect a read error. The chain joins TRBV11-2 to TRBJ2-7, with unresolved D. Germline V gene data show CDR1 as SGHAT and CDR2 as FQNNGV. CDR3 size: 14 residues. CDR3 protein: CASSLDSYEKWVWF. For the CDR3, the DNA is TGTGCCAGCAGCTTAGATAGCTACGAGAAATGGGTTTGGTTT.

The chain couples TRBV19 to TRBJ2-2; TRBD2 matches 7 bases. Per germline, CDR1 LNHDA and CDR2 SQIVND (reference sequence). V lost 7 bases, J lost 4 bases, and 12 bases stayed unmatched. The CDR3 extends over 16 amino acids. The CDR3 sequence: CASTPMGGLATGELFF. As DNA, the CDR3 is TGTGCCAGTACACCGATGGGAGGGCTCGCCACCGGGGAGCTGTTTTTT.

This chain uses TRBV5-1 with TRBJ1-6; TRBD1 matches at 7 bases. The germline CDR1 and CDR2 sequences are SGHRS and YFSETQ. The J segment lost 6 bases and the V segment lost 4 bases, leaving 4 bases of the junction unmatched. The length of the CDR3 is 14 residues. The CDR3 nucleotides read TGCGCCAGCAGCCCCGGGACAGCTAATTCACCCCTCCACTTT. Translated, it gives CASSPGTANSPLHF.

The chain has TRBV10-1 and TRBJ1-1, with a possible D match to TRBD1 (5 bases). Germline V gene data show CDR1 as WNHNN and CDR2 as SYGVQD (reference sequence). V was trimmed by 6 bases and J by 0 bases, leaving 8 bases between them. The length of the CDR3 is 13 residues. The CDR3: CASSPRVNTEAFF. CDR3 DNA sequence: TGCGCCAGCAGCCCCAGGGTGAACACTGAAGCTTTCTTT.

DNA of the CDR3: TGTGCCAGCAGTCACGGGACAGGAGTTTATAATTCACCCCTCCACTTT. Amino acids: CASSHGTGVYNSPLHF. The chain carries TRBV11-2 and TRBJ1-6; 8 positions match TRBD1. V dropped 6 bases and J dropped 4; count of bases not matched to a gene: 8. Germline CDR1 and CDR2: SGHAT and FQNNGV. The CDR3 loop spans 16 amino acids.

The CDR3 protein is CASSQRRTGPHEQYF. CDR3 DNA: TGTGCCAGCAGCCAACGTAGGACAGGGCCTCACGAGCAGTACTTC. This chain joins TRBV14 and TRBJ2-7; 8 nucleotides align to TRBD1. The J segment lost 5 bases and the V segment lost 2 bases, leaving 8 bases of the junction unmatched. Looked up from germline, CDR1 is SGHDN and CDR2 is FVKESK. The CDR3 is 15 residues long.

This clone was seen only a few times. The chain recombines TRBV7-9 with TRBJ1-1; a weak D match, TRBD1 (6 bases). Trimming pared 0 bases from V and 4 bases from J, leaving 18 bases between. The V gene's germline CDR1 is SEHNR and CDR2 FQNEAQ (reference sequence). This CDR3 comprises 17 residues. CDR3 amino acids: CASSLAPGSGVVTEAFF. Written as DNA, the CDR3 is TGTGCCAGCAGCTTAGCCCCGGGTTCAGGGGTAGTCACTGAAGCTTTCTTT.